The table lists the clone carrying this TCR beta chain with a few counts. The CDR3 has 13 residues. V lost 6 bases and J 1 base, leaving 9 bases between the germline ends. CDR1 is MNHEY and CDR2 is SVGAGI in the germline V gene. Seattle enrolled patients during active infection and tracked them longitudinally. The source of the sample is a study of blood T cell repertoires in COVID-19. Turning to the study itself: Samples came from the United States, Italy and Spain, spanning acute and convalescent COVID-19. In each case, the material was cDNA or gDNA derived from T cells, B-cell-depleted T cells, or PBMCs.

Original handling: The authors estimated nucleated cell counts from reference gene primer amplification. Method: immunoSEQ multiplex PCR; TCRdb's copy keeps in-frame clones and lacks some. That table furnishes V, J and clone size, whereas the DNA furnished D and trimming. The data show tens of thousands of clones, with 75% to 90% seen just once and under 35% held by the top ten. Sequencing was done on a sample of peripheral blood. This TCR derives from a man aged 55 to 70 with COVID-19, enrolled during active disease. The genes are TRBV6-5 and TRBJ1-1; D call uncertain. This CDR3 is CASRTTGNTEAFF. In DNA form, the CDR3 reads TGTGCCAGCAGGACTACCGGGAACACTGAAGCTTTCTTT.